The entry below describes one TCR beta chain. Antigen: not known. The data derive from a study of OX40 agonist ivuxolimab in advanced cancers. The study's findings and limits: In a subset of nonresponders, normalized T-cell clonal expansion was also low.

J lost 5 bases, V lost 3 bases, and 1 base had no gene match. This CDR3 is 13 amino acids long. Germline V CDR1 and CDR2: SEHNR, FQNEAQ (reference sequence). Assay used: immunoSEQ multiplex PCR; TCRdb lists only in-frame clones, some missing. This sample yields 80,000 to 95,000 clones, of which approximately 90% are seen a single time; around 0.71% belongs to the top ten. Autoimmune disease history or systemic immunosuppression disqualified patients. This chain links TRBV7-9 with TRBJ2-5; the match to TRBD1 covers 9 bases. Here the sequenced sample was CD4+ or CD8+ T cells sorted from blood, taken in a trial of the OX40 agonist ivuxolimab. The clonotype comes from an adult with an advanced solid tumor such as melanoma, head and neck, liver or kidney cancer. This CDR3 reads CASSLTGGETQYF. The CDR3 nucleotides are TGTGCCAGCAGCTTGACAGGGGGGGAGACCCAGTACTTC.